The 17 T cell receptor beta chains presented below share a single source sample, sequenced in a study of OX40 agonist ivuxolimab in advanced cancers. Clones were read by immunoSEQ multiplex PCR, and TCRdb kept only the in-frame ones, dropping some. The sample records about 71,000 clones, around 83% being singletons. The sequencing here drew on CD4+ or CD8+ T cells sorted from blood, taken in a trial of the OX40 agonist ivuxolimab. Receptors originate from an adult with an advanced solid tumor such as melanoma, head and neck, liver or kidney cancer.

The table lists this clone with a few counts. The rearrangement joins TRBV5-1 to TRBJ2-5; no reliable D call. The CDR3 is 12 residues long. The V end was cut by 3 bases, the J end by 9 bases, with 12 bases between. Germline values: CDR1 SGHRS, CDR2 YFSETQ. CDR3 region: CASSSPPMAQYF. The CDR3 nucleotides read TGCGCCAGCAGCTCACCCCCCATGGCCCAGTACTTC.

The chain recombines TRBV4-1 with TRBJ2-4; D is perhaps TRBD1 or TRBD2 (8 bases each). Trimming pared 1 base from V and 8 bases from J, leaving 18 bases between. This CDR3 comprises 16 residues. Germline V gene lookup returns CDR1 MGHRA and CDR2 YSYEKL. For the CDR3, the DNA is TGCGCCAGCAGCCAAGCAGGGGGCCGGGGGGGTGACATTCAGTACTTC. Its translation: CASSQAGGRGGDIQYF.

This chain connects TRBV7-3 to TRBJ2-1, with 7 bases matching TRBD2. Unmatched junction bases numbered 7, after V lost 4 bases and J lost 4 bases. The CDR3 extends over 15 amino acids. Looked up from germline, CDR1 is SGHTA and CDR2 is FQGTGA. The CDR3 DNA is TGTGCCAGCAGCTCCTCCGGGACTAAATACAATGAGCAGTTCTTC. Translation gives CASSSSGTKYNEQFF. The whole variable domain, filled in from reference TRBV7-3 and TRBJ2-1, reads GAGVSQTPSNKVTEKGKYVELRCDPISGHTALYWYRQSLGQGPEFLIYFQGTGAADDSGLPNDRFFAVRPEGSVSTLKIQRTERGDSAVYLCASSSSGTKYNEQFFGPGTRLTVL.

CDR3 in amino acids: CASTTSRLGAIPVEAFF. The CDR3 DNA reads as TGTGCCAGTACGACGAGCCGCTTAGGCGCTATCCCCGTTGAAGCTTTCTTT. V gene TRBV19 combines with J gene TRBJ1-1; no firm D call. The CDR3 spans 17 residues. Trimming pared 7 bases from V and 7 bases from J, leaving 28 bases between. Germline lookup yields CDR1 LNHDA and CDR2 SQIVND (reference sequence).

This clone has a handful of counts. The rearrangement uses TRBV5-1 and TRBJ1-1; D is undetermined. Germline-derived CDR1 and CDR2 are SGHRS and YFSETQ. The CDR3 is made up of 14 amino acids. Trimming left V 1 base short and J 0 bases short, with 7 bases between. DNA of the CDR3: TGCGCCAGCAGCTTGTTTGACCTGAACACTGAAGCTTTCTTT. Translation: CASSLFDLNTEAFF. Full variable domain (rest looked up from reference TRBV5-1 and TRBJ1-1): KAGVTQTPRYLIKTRGQQVTLSCSPISGHRSVSWYQQTPGQGLQFLFEYFSETQRNKGNFPGRFSGRQFSNSRSEMNVSTLELGDSALYLCASSLFDLNTEAFFGQGTRLTVV.

The CDR3 DNA reads TGTGCCAGCAGCGTAGCTCCGGGGGCAGGAGGCTACACCTTC. It specifies CASSVAPGAGGYTF. The rearrangement links TRBV9 to TRBJ1-2; D is perhaps TRBD1 (6 bases). This CDR3 is built from 14 residues. The V gene's germline CDR1 is SGDLS and CDR2 YYNGEE. Deletions cut 0 bases from V and 8 bases from J, with 14 bases between. Full variable domain (outside the CDR3, taken from reference TRBV9 and TRBJ1-2): DSGVTQTPKHLITATGQRVTLRCSPRSGDLSVYWYQQSLDQGLQFLIQYYNGEERAKGNILERFSAQQFPDLHSELNLSSLELGDSALYFCASSVAPGAGGYTFGSGTRLTVV.

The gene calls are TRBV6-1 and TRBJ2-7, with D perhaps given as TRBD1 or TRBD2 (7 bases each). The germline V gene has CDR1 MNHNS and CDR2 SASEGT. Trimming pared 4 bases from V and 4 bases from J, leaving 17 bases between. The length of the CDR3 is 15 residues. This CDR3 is CASSVMTGRGYEQYF. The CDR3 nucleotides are TGTGCCAGCAGTGTCATGACAGGGAGGGGATACGAGCAGTACTTC.

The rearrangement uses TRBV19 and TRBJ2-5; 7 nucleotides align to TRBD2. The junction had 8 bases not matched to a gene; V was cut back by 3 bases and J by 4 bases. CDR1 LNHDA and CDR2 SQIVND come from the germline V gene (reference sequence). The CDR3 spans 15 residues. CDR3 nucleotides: TGTGCCAGTAGTATTTCTGCAGGGAGGGGAGAGACCCAGTACTTC. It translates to CASSISAGRGETQYF.

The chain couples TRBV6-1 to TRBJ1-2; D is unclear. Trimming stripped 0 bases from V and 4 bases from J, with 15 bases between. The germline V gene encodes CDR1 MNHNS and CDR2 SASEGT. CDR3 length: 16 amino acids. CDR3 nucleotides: TGTGCCAGCAGTGAAGCGTACACGCGGGCCGCCTATGGCTACACCTTC. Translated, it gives CASSEAYTRAAYGYTF.

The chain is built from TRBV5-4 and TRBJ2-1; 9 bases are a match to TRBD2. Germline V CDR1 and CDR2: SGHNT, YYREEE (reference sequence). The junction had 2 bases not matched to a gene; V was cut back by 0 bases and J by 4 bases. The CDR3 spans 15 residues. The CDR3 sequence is CASSLASGAYNEQFF. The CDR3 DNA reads TGTGCCAGCAGCTTGGCTAGCGGGGCTTACAATGAGCAGTTCTTC.

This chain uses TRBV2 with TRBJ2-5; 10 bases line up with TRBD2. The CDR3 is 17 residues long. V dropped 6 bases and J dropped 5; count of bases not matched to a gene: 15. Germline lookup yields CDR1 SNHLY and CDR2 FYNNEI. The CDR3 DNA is TGTGCCAGCAGCCCCCTGACTAGCGGGTCCCGAAGGGAGACCCAGTACTTC. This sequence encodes CASSPLTSGSRRETQYF.

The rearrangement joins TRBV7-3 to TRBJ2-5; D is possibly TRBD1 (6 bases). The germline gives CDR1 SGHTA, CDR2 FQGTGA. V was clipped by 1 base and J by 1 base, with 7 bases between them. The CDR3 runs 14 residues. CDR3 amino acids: CASSLNRAQETQYF. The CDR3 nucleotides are TGTGCCAGCAGCTTAAACAGGGCCCAAGAGACCCAGTACTTC.

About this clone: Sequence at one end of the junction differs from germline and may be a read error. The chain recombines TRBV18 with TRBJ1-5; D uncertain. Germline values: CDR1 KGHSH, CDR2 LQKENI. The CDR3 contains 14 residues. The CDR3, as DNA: TGTGCCAGCTCCCCGGAATTGGGCAACCAGCCCCAGCATTTT. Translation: CASSPELGNQPQHF.

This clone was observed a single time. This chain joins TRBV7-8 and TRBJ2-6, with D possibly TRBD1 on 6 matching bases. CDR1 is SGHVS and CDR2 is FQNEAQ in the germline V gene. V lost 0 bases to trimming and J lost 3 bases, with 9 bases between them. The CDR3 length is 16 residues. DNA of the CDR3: TGTGCCAGCAGCTTAGCCAGGGGAAGTGGGGCCAACGTCCTGACTTTC. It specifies CASSLARGSGANVLTF.

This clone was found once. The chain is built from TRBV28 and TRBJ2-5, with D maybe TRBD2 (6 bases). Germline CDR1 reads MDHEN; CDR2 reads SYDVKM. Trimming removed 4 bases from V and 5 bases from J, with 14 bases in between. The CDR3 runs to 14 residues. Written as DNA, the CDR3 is TGTGCCAGCAGTTCTGAACCAGGGAGGGAGACCCAGTACTTC. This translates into CASSSEPGRETQYF.

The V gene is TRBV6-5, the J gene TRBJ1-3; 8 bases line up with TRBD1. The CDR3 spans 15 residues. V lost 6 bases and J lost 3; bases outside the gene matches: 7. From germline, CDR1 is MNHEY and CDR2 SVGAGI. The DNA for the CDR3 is TGTGCCAGCAGCCCCGGACAGGGCTTTGGAAACACCATATATTTT. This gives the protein CASSPGQGFGNTIYF.

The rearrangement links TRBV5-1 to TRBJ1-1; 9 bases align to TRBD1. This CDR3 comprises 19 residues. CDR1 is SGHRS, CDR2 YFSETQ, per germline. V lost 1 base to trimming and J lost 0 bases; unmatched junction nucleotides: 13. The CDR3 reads CASSLYRTGAGTMNTEAFF. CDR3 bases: TGCGCCAGCAGCTTGTACCGGACAGGGGCCGGGACCATGAACACTGAAGCTTTCTTT. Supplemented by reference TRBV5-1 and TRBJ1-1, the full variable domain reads KAGVTQTPRYLIKTRGQQVTLSCSPISGHRSVSWYQQTPGQGLQFLFEYFSETQRNKGNFPGRFSGRQFSNSRSEMNVSTLELGDSALYLCASSLYRTGAGTMNTEAFFGQGTRLTVV.